The sequence of this TCR beta chain was determined in a study of CD8+CD57+ T cells in acquired aplastic anemia (dated by TCRdb to 2017 to 2018). Broadly, across the study: DNA extracted from sorted CD4+ and CD8+ cells had a mean of about 3.2 ug, with a range of 0.2 to 27.4 ug. CD8+CD57+ expansion was defined as frequency above the mean frequency observed in healthy subjects.

Patients chosen for sequencing had shown expansion of CD8+CD57+ cells by flow cytometry. Every patient had severe acquired aplastic anemia, diagnosed using the International Study of Aplastic Anemia and Agranulocytosis and Camitta criteria. No therapy had been received by the patients at the time of blood sampling. TCR repertoires of sorted CD4+ and CD8+ blood T cells from severe aplastic anemia patients and healthy subjects were deep-sequenced in the study. Patients were enrolled in the USA under clinicaltrials.gov protocols 00001620, 01623167, 00001397, 00071045, 00081523 and 00961064. Ficoll-Paque density gradient centrifugation was used to isolate peripheral blood mononuclear cells. Before DNA was extracted, CD4+ and CD8+ T cells were sorted using either FACS or magnetic beads. V is cut by 6 bases and J by 2 bases, and the space between the germline ends is 18 bases. The germline V gene encodes CDR1 SNHLY and CDR2 FYNNEI. The CDR3 numbers 16 residues from cysteine through phenylalanine. Only the CDR3 part of the read is kept: 48 bases, read in frame from the first base.

As for this clonotype: The antigen it binds to is not known. No base quality information exists; no much larger clone differs at one position.

TCR beta VDJ combination and CDR3 sequence profiling used genomic DNA as the template. An Illumina HiSeq 2000 was the platform used for TCR repertoire sequencing. In the paper's pipeline: TRBV/TRBJ rearrangement plots, CDR3 size and DJ length profiles, and Simpson's diversity index were used to evaluate the repertoires. The most abundant DNA sequence in the deep sequencing data was taken as the immunodominant clone. CDR3 amino acid sequences were checked for sharing across subjects and were also compared against the VDJdb database and published repertoires. TCRdb ran its own pipeline on the public reads, namely fastp trimming at Q25 and MiXCR clone calling, and kept in-frame beta chains. Each CDR3 protein gets just one entry, which takes the most common genes and DNA from the rows behind it. None of the V and J calls come from the authors' own analysis; TCRdb made them. This sample gives about 180,000 distinct CDR3 sequences in total; roughly 60% of them show up just once. The ten largest clones represent 40% to 50% of the sample.

General study outcomes and caveats: Around 31 CD8+ CDR3 sequences were shared between patients and controls but appeared highly expressed in patients and within their immunodominant clones. Between patients and healthy controls, no significant difference in CD8+ Simpson's diversity was found (P=0.060).

This sequence originates from a human donor with aplastic anemia. The sample consisted of sorted CD4+, CD8+, or CD8+CD57+ T cells (not recorded which) from PBMCs. The V gene is TRBV2 and the J gene is TRBJ2-3; TRBD1 is perhaps the D gene, given 5 matching bases. The DNA sequence is given as TGTGCCAGCAGCCACACAGGAACGCAAAACACAGATACGCAGTATTTT. Its protein reads: CASSHTGTQNTDTQYF.